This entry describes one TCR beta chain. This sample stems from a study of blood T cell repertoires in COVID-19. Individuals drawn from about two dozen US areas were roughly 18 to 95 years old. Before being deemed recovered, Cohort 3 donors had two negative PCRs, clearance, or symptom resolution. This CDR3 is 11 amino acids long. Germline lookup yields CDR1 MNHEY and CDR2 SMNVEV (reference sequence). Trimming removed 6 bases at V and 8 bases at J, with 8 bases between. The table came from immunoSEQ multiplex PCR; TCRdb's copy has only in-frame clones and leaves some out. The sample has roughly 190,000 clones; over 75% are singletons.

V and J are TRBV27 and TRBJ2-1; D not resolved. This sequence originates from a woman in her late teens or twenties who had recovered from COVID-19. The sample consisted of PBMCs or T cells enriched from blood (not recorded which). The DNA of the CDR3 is TGTGCCAGCAGGCGCGGATATGAGCAGTTCTTC. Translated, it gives CASRRGYEQFF.